These T cell receptor beta chains were read from a single sample in a study of shared clonotypes between healthy human individuals. TCRdb's table, derived via immunoSEQ multiplex PCR, lists solely in-frame clones and lacks some. Of under 2,500,000 clones listed, 90% to 96% are singletons. Sample: naive CD4+ T cells sorted from blood. Source of these receptors: a man younger than 35 in good health. Each CDR3 is given with its conserved first and last residue. The D gene is left open where the match is weak. A clone size is listed for some rows: how often the clone was seen (once, few, many), or a class if it is expanded.

abundance: NA; j_gene: TRBJ1-2; v_gene: TRBV2; d_gene: TRBD1; CDR3aa: CASSVPGQNYGYTF; CDR3nt: TGTGCCAGCAGTGTCCCGGGACAGAACTATGGCTACACCTTC
abundance: NA; j_gene: TRBJ2-7; v_gene: TRBV6-6; d_gene: NA; CDR3aa: CATWEIGTPSEQYF; CDR3nt: TGTGCCACCTGGGAGATCGGCACCCCCTCCGAGCAGTACTTC
abundance: NA; j_gene: TRBJ1-5; v_gene: TRBV4-1; d_gene: TRBD1; CDR3aa: CASSQADRDNQPQHF; CDR3nt: TGCGCCAGCAGCCAAGCGGACAGGGACAATCAGCCCCAGCATTTT
abundance: NA; j_gene: TRBJ2-7; v_gene: TRBV5-1; d_gene: TRBD1; CDR3aa: CASSLSPDRGYEQYF; CDR3nt: TGCGCCAGCAGCTTATCCCCGGACAGGGGCTACGAGCAGTACTTC
abundance: NA; j_gene: TRBJ1-2; v_gene: TRBV29-1; d_gene: NA; CDR3aa: CSVEGSRPGGRGYTF; CDR3nt: TGCAGCGTTGAAGGATCGAGACCCGGAGGGCGTGGCTACACCTTC
abundance: NA; j_gene: TRBJ1-2; v_gene: TRBV7-3; d_gene: NA; CDR3aa: CASSLKLPVTNYGYTF; CDR3nt: TGTGCCAGCAGCTTAAAACTCCCAGTTACTAACTATGGCTACACCTTC
abundance: once; j_gene: TRBJ1-6; v_gene: TRBV5-5; d_gene: TRBD1; CDR3aa: CASSDTGESSYNSPLHF; CDR3nt: TGTGCCAGCAGCGATACAGGGGAGAGCTCCTATAATTCACCCCTCCACTTT
abundance: NA; j_gene: TRBJ2-3; v_gene: TRBV6-5; d_gene: TRBD2; CDR3aa: CASVAGKTRTDTQYF; CDR3nt: TGTGCCAGCGTAGCGGGAAAAACCCGCACAGATACGCAGTATTTT
abundance: NA; j_gene: TRBJ1-1; v_gene: TRBV7-9; d_gene: NA; CDR3aa: CASSAQGGMTEAFF; CDR3nt: TGTGCCAGCAGCGCCCAGGGTGGGATGACTGAAGCTTTCTTT
abundance: NA; j_gene: TRBJ2-7; v_gene: TRBV4-1; d_gene: NA; CDR3aa: CASSQPKPGHAYEQYF; CDR3nt: TGCGCCAGCAGCCAACCAAAACCGGGACATGCCTACGAGCAGTACTTC
abundance: NA; j_gene: TRBJ2-5; v_gene: TRBV10-2; d_gene: NA; CDR3aa: CASSVRAETQYF; CDR3nt: TGCGCCAGCAGTGTACGGGCAGAGACCCAGTACTTC
abundance: NA; j_gene: TRBJ1-1; v_gene: TRBV29-1; d_gene: TRBD1; CDR3aa: CSAEHRGRDTEAFF; CDR3nt: TGCAGCGCCGAACACAGGGGGCGGGACACTGAAGCTTTCTTT
abundance: NA; j_gene: TRBJ1-5; v_gene: TRBV19; d_gene: TRBD1; CDR3aa: CASSIGDRVPGTQHF; CDR3nt: TGTGCCAGTAGTATAGGAGACAGGGTCCCGGGGACCCAGCATTTT
abundance: NA; j_gene: TRBJ2-5; v_gene: TRBV11-3; d_gene: TRBD2; CDR3aa: CASSLGVAGGPQETQYF; CDR3nt: TGTGCCAGCAGCCTAGGGGTGGCGGGGGGGCCCCAAGAGACCCAGTACTTC
abundance: NA; j_gene: TRBJ2-7; v_gene: TRBV12-5; d_gene: NA; CDR3aa: CASGLVGRSYEQYF; CDR3nt: TGTGCTAGTGGTTTGGTAGGCAGATCCTACGAGCAGTACTTC
abundance: NA; j_gene: TRBJ1-5; v_gene: TRBV2; d_gene: TRBD1; CDR3aa: CASSDRGRNQPQHF; CDR3nt: TGTGCCAGCTCGGACAGGGGCCGCAATCAGCCCCAGCATTTT
abundance: NA; j_gene: TRBJ2-5; v_gene: TRBV7-2; d_gene: TRBD2; CDR3aa: CASSLAGTSIRPRTQYF; CDR3nt: TGTGCCAGCAGCTTAGCGGGGACTAGCATCCGCCCCAGGACCCAGTACTTC
abundance: NA; j_gene: TRBJ2-7; v_gene: TRBV12-5; d_gene: NA; CDR3aa: CASGLAGVTYEQYF; CDR3nt: TGTGCTAGTGGTTTGGCCGGGGTGACCTACGAGCAGTACTTC
abundance: NA; j_gene: TRBJ2-7; v_gene: TRBV15; d_gene: NA; CDR3aa: CATSRDPGDEQYF; CDR3nt: TGTGCCACCAGCAGAGATCCTGGGGACGAGCAGTACTTC
abundance: once; j_gene: TRBJ1-1; v_gene: TRBV10-3; d_gene: NA; CDR3aa: CAIRGIAAEAFF; CDR3nt: TGTGCCATAAGGGGCATCGCTGCTGAAGCTTTCTTT
abundance: once; j_gene: TRBJ2-5; v_gene: TRBV28; d_gene: TRBD2; CDR3aa: CASSFASGPGTQYF; CDR3nt: TGTGCCAGCAGTTTCGCTAGCGGGCCGGGAACCCAGTACTTC
abundance: NA; j_gene: TRBJ2-7; v_gene: TRBV5-4; d_gene: NA; CDR3aa: CASSNLLRGIYEQYF; CDR3nt: TGTGCCAGCAGCAACCTTTTAAGGGGGATATACGAGCAGTACTTC
abundance: NA; j_gene: TRBJ2-1; v_gene: TRBV7-9; d_gene: TRBD2; CDR3aa: CASSLRGTSGRGNEQFF; CDR3nt: TGTGCCAGCAGCTTACGGGGGACTAGCGGGAGGGGAAATGAGCAGTTCTTC
abundance: NA; j_gene: TRBJ2-1; v_gene: TRBV5-1; d_gene: TRBD1; CDR3aa: CASSYSGLGQGFYNEQFF; CDR3nt: TGCGCCAGCAGCTACAGTGGGCTCGGACAGGGGTTCTACAATGAGCAGTTCTTC
abundance: NA; j_gene: TRBJ2-7; v_gene: TRBV6-4; d_gene: NA; CDR3aa: CASREGLIHEQYF; CDR3nt: TGTGCCAGCAGGGAGGGCCTTATTCACGAGCAGTACTTC
abundance: NA; j_gene: TRBJ2-5; v_gene: TRBV7-9; d_gene: TRBD2; CDR3aa: CATGLAGGQETQYF; CDR3nt: TGTGCCACCGGCTTAGCGGGGGGGCAAGAGACCCAGTACTTC
abundance: once; j_gene: TRBJ1-2; v_gene: TRBV19; d_gene: NA; CDR3aa: CASSIPDSYGYTF; CDR3nt: TGTGCCAGTAGTATCCCAGACTCCTATGGCTACACCTTC
abundance: NA; j_gene: TRBJ1-5; v_gene: TRBV7-9; d_gene: TRBD1; CDR3aa: CASSPGDRGSNQPQHF; CDR3nt: TGTGCCAGCAGCCCTGGGGACAGGGGGAGCAATCAGCCCCAGCATTTT
abundance: NA; j_gene: TRBJ1-6; v_gene: TRBV5-6; d_gene: NA; CDR3aa: CASTTKGVNSPLHF; CDR3nt: TGTGCCAGCACCACCAAGGGAGTTAATTCACCCCTCCACTTT
abundance: NA; j_gene: TRBJ2-3; v_gene: TRBV6-1; d_gene: NA; CDR3aa: CASRPTSSGTDTQYF; CDR3nt: TGTGCCAGCAGACCCACTAGCTCCGGCACAGATACGCAGTATTTT
abundance: NA; j_gene: TRBJ2-3; v_gene: TRBV6-5; d_gene: NA; CDR3aa: CASSYATGTDTQYF; CDR3nt: TGTGCCAGCAGTTACGCGACAGGTACAGATACGCAGTATTTT
abundance: NA; j_gene: TRBJ2-3; v_gene: TRBV27; d_gene: NA; CDR3aa: CASRLSPTDTQYF; CDR3nt: TGTGCCAGCAGGCTAAGCCCCACAGATACGCAGTATTTT